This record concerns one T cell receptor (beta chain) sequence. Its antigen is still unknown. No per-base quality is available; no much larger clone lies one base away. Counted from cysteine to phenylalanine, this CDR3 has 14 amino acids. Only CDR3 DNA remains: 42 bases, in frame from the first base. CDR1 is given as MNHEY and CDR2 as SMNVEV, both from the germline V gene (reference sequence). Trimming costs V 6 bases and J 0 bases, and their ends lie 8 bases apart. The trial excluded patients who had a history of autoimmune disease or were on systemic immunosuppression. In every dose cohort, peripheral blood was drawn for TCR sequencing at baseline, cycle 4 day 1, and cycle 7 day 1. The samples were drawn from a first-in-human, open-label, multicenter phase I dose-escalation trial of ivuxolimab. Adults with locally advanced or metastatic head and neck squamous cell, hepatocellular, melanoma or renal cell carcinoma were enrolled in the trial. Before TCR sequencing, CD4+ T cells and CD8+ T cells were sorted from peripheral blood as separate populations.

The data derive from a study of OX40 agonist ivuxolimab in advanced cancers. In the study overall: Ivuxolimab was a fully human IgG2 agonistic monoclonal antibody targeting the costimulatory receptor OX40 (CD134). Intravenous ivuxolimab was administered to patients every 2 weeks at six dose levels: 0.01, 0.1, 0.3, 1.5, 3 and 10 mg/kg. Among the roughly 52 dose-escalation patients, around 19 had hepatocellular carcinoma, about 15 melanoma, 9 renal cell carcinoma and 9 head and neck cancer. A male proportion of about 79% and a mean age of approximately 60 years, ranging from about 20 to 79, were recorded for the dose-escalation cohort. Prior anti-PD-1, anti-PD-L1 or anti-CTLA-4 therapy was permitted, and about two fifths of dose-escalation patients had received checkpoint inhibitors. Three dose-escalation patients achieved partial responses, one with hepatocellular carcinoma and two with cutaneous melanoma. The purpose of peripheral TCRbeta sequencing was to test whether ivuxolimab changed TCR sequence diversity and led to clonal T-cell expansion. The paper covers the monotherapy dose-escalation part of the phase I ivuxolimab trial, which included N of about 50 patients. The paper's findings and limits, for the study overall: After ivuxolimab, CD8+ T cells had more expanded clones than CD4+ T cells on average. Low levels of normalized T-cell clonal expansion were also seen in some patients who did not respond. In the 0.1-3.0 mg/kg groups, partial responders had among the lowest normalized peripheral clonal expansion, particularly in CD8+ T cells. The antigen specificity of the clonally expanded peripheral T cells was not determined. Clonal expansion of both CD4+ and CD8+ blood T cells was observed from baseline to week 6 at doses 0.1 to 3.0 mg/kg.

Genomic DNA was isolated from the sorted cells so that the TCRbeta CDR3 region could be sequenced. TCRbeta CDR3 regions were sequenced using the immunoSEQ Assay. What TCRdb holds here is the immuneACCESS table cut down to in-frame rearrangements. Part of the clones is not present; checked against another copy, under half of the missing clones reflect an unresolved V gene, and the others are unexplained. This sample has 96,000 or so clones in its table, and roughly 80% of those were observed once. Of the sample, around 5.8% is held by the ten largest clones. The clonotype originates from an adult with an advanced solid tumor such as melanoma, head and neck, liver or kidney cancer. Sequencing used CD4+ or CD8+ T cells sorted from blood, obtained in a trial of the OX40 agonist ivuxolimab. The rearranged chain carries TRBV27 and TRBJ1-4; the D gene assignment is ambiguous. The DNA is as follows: TGTGCCAGCAGGAACCTGGCAACTAATGAAAAACTGTTTTTT. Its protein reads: CASRNLATNEKLFF. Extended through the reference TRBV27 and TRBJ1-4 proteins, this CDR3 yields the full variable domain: EAQVTQNPRYLITVTGKKLTVTCSQNMNHEYMSWYRQDPGLGLRQIYYSMNVEVTDKGDVPEGYKVSRKEKRNFPLILESPSPNQTSLYFCASRNLATNEKLFFGSGTQLSVL.